This TCR beta chain was documented in a study of OX40 agonist ivuxolimab in advanced cancers. Study overall: Roughly two fifths of patients had received prior checkpoint inhibitor therapy.

The study sampled blood at baseline, cycle 4 day 1, and cycle 7 day 1. Repertoires were generated with immunoSEQ multiplex PCR, while TCRdb's copy carries only in-frame clones and drops some. The data contain tens of thousands of clones, around 83% of them singletons. The sequence was collected from an adult with an advanced solid tumor such as melanoma, head and neck, liver or kidney cancer. Sample: CD4+ or CD8+ T cells sorted from blood, taken in a trial of the OX40 agonist ivuxolimab.

The DNA of the CDR3 is TGTGCCAGTCCCCGGGGCTGCCCCTACGAGCAGTACTTC. Translation gives CASPRGCPYEQYF. The chain couples TRBV28 to TRBJ2-5; tentatively, D is TRBD1 or TRBD2 (5 bases each). The J call may be incorrect, as the DNA end agrees better with TRBJ2-7. Germline loops: CDR1 MDHEN, CDR2 SYDVKM. The CDR3 runs to 13 residues.